The clone carrying this T cell receptor beta chain has only a few counts. The antigen remains unidentified. The genes and germline here are from mouse. The read ends 1 residue early relative to the CDR3; the germline J gene fills the gap. The data belong to a study of tissue T cells after allogeneic stem cell transplantation. General observations from the study: Across patients, clones rarely overlapped, yet motif clusters were shared tissue-specifically.

Time point specified: mouse harvest day 14 after allogeneic transplant. Mouse grafts combined 10^7 T-cell-depleted bone marrow cells with 10^6 splenic CD5+ T cells. The protocol was immunoSEQ multiplex PCR, while the TCRdb copy is restricted to in-frame clones and leaves out a portion. The table lists around 2,000 clones, 35% to 50% of them singletons. The CDR3 loop spans 14 amino acids. The germline CDR1 and CDR2 sequences are KGHPV and FQNQEV (reference sequence). The V segment lost 6 bases and the J segment 0 bases; nucleotides outside the gene matches: 2. Source material: gut tissue. This chain links TRBV26 with TRBJ2-3; 8 bases are shared with TRBD1. This TCR was recovered from a female BALB/c mouse given C57BL/6 T cells with graft-versus-host disease after an allogeneic hematopoietic cell transplant. The sequenced part of the CDR3 DNA is TGTGCCAGCAGCCGGGACAGGAGTGCAGAAACGCTGTAT. Translation: CASSRDRSAETLY. The full CDR3 sequence reads CASSRDRSAETLYF.